The subject of this entry is one T cell receptor beta chain. The antigen is not known. The sample is drawn from a study of T cells after yellow fever vaccination. A single record per CDR3 protein comes from TCRdb applying MiXCR to the 5' RACE reads. This sample carries about 580,000 distinct CDR3 sequences, 17% of them seen once, and the ten largest clones take 17%. Study conclusions and caveats: Overlap between CD4 and CD8 compartments was detected for a small share of clonotypes.

The receptor comes from a man between 18 and 35 years old who received the YFV17D yellow fever vaccine. The starting material was PBMCs, obtained 5 days after the first yellow fever vaccination.

CDR3 in amino acids: CASSKVVYLQYF. As DNA, the CDR3 is TGTGCCAGCAGTAAGGTGGTCTACCTCCAGTATTTT. This chain links TRBV2 with TRBJ2-3; D unclear. The V gene's germline CDR1 is SNHLY and CDR2 FYNNEI. Trimming stripped 5 bases from V and 12 bases from J, with 15 bases between. The length of the CDR3 is 12 residues.